The TCR beta chain under discussion was sequenced for a study of beta chain features in type 1 diabetes. The entirety of the isolated RNA underwent reverse transcription, so expressed TCRB transcripts were sequenced. TCRdb's table, derived via immunoSEQ multiplex PCR, lists solely in-frame clones and lacks some. The table lists a few hundred thousand clones, around 9.6% of them singletons. This clone occurred a few times. The sample carries other DNA sequences with the same CDR3. This sequence originates from a woman under 30 in good health. Input material: naive CD4+ T cells from blood.

The chain's CDR3 is CASSLAGGSYEQYF. The CDR3 coding sequence is TGCGCCAGCAGCTTGGCGGGGGGCTCCTACGAGCAGTACTTC. The chain employs TRBV5-1 and TRBJ2-7; 7 nucleotides match TRBD2. This CDR3 is built from 14 residues. CDR1 and CDR2 from the germline V gene are SGHRS and YFSETQ. Unmatched junction bases numbered 0, after V lost 0 bases and J lost 0 bases.